The 17 T cell receptor beta chains below were found in one sample sequenced in a study of PD-L1 blockade in urothelial cancer. Sequenced by immunoSEQ multiplex PCR; TCRdb stores in-frame clones only, minus some. The table has about 52,000 clones, roughly four fifths seen once. Time point here: pretreatment peripheral blood. The source material was PBMCs, sampled around atezolizumab (anti-PD-L1) treatment. These receptors were taken from a man between 70 and 80 years old with urothelial cancer.

The V gene is TRBV19, the J gene TRBJ1-2; the D is unclear. Between the trimmed V and J ends, which lost 3 bases and 0 bases, there was a span of 14 bases. The germline gives CDR1 LNHDA, CDR2 SQIVND (reference sequence). This CDR3 has 16 amino acids. The CDR3 sequence: CASSINHSKANYGYTF. Here the CDR3 DNA reads TGTGCCAGTAGTATCAACCACAGCAAAGCTAACTATGGCTACACCTTC.

The rearrangement uses TRBV7-3 and TRBJ2-2; D unclear. Germline V CDR1 and CDR2: SGHTA, FQGTGA. Trimming took off 5 bases at V and 7 bases at J, with 5 bases between the two ends. The CDR3 runs 11 residues. CDR3 region: CASSPGGELFF. CDR3 DNA sequence: TGTGCCAGCAGCCCAGGCGGGGAGCTGTTTTTT.

V usage is TRBV9 and J usage is TRBJ2-3, with D perhaps TRBD2 (6 bases). The CDR3 sequence is 15 residues long. V lost 0 bases, J lost 8 bases, and 16 bases lay in between. Germline-derived CDR1 and CDR2 are SGDLS and YYNGEE. The CDR3 is CASSVESSGLGTQYF. CDR3 nucleotide sequence: TGTGCCAGCAGCGTAGAGAGTAGCGGATTAGGTACGCAGTATTTT.

This sequence joins TRBV2 and TRBJ2-7; 9 bases fit TRBD1. The length of the CDR3 is 13 residues. The V gene's germline CDR1 is SNHLY and CDR2 FYNNEI. The V gene end was trimmed by 8 bases and the J gene end by 3 bases; junction bases not matched to a gene: 5. The chain's CDR3 is CASVRTGDYEQYF. The CDR3 DNA is TGTGCCAGCGTACGGACAGGGGACTACGAGCAGTACTTC.

The chain joins TRBV7-2 to TRBJ2-7; 9 bases match TRBD2. CDR1 and CDR2 from the germline V gene are SGHTA and FQGNSA. CDR3 length: 15 residues. J lost 4 bases, V lost 5 bases, and 9 bases had no gene match. CDR3 sequence (DNA): TGTGCCAGCAGCCTTACTAGCGGGTATCAATACGAGCAGTACTTC. Its protein is CASSLTSGYQYEQYF. Complete variable domain (other parts from reference TRBV7-2 and TRBJ2-7): GAGVSQSPSNKVTEKGKDVELRCDPISGHTALYWYRQSLGQGLEFLIYFQGNSAPDKSGLPSDRFSAERTGGSVSTLTIQRTQQEDSAVYLCASSLTSGYQYEQYFGPGTRLTVT.

This chain joins TRBV6-5 and TRBJ1-2; 7 nucleotides match TRBD1. The germline gives CDR1 MNHEY, CDR2 SVGAGI. With 7 bases clipped from V and 4 bases from J, the junction kept 12 bases outside the gene matches. This CDR3 is built from 15 residues. Written as DNA, the CDR3 is TGTGCCAGCACCACACCGCGACAGGGCGCCTATGGCTACACCTTC. This sequence encodes CASTTPRQGAYGYTF.

This clone was counted between two and nine times. The V gene is TRBV7-8, the J gene TRBJ2-3; TRBD2 agrees at 9 bases. Germline-derived CDR1 and CDR2 are SGHVS and FQNEAQ. The length of the CDR3 is 14 residues. V shed 4 bases and J 3 bases; nucleotides not matched to a gene: 2. The CDR3 reads CASSSSGRTDTQYF. The CDR3 DNA reads as TGTGCCAGCAGCTCCAGCGGGAGGACAGATACGCAGTATTTT. Variable domain in full (rest from reference TRBV7-8 and TRBJ2-3): GAGVSQSPRYKVAKRGQDVALRCDPISGHVSLFWYQQALGQGPEFLTYFQNEAQLDKSGLPSDRFFAERPEGSVSTLKIQRTQQEDSAVYLCASSSSGRTDTQYFGPGTRLTVL.

This clone showed up just a few times. The chain links TRBV12-5 to TRBJ2-7; unclear D gene. V was pared by 1 base and J by 6 bases, with 7 bases between. Germline V lookup: CDR1 LGHNT, CDR2 FRNRAP. This CDR3 has 12 amino acids. CDR3 bases: TGTGCTAGTGGTTTGGGGGCATTCGAGCAGTACTTC. Translation gives CASGLGAFEQYF.

The chain uses TRBV6-6 and TRBJ1-3; possibly TRBD1 for D (5 bases). This CDR3 is built from 14 residues. Trimming took 3 bases from V and 2 from J, leaving 8 bases between them. Germline V gene sequence: CDR1 MNHNY, CDR2 SVGAGI (reference sequence). The CDR3 sequence: CASSYSGAGNTIYF. The CDR3 coding sequence is TGTGCCAGCAGTTATTCGGGGGCTGGAAACACCATATATTTT.

This chain links TRBV5-4 with TRBJ1-6; D is undetermined. Trimming left V 0 bases short and J 0 bases short, with 4 bases between. The CDR3 runs to 15 residues. Germline V gene lookup returns CDR1 SGHNT and CDR2 YYREEE (reference sequence). The CDR3 DNA reads as TGTGCCAGCAGCTTGGACAGCTCCTATAATTCACCCCTCCACTTT. Translating it yields CASSLDSSYNSPLHF.

This clone was picked up a small number of times. The chain employs TRBV18 and TRBJ2-7, with 7 nucleotides matching TRBD2. This CDR3 spans 16 amino acids. Per the germline V gene, CDR1 is KGHSH and CDR2 is LQKENI. V lost 0 bases, J lost 2 bases, and 7 bases stayed unmatched. The CDR3 nucleotides are TGTGCCAGCTCACCACCGCAGGGACTAATCACCTACGAGCAGTACTTC. Translated: CASSPPQGLITYEQYF.

This clone was picked up many times. This sequence joins TRBV5-6 and TRBJ2-3; 9 bases fit TRBD2. Germline V gene sequence: CDR1 SGHDT, CDR2 YYEEEE. The J segment lost 4 bases and the V segment lost 0 bases, leaving 0 bases of the junction unmatched. This CDR3 contains 14 residues. The CDR3 is CASSLGTSADTQYF. The CDR3 bases are TGTGCCAGCAGCTTGGGGACTAGCGCAGATACGCAGTATTTT.

A few counts support this clone. The chain employs TRBV6-6 and TRBJ2-7; TRBD2 aligns across 9 bases. V dropped 8 bases and J dropped 0; count of bases not matched to a gene: 2. This CDR3 has 13 residues. Germline lookup yields CDR1 MNHNY and CDR2 SVGAGI (reference sequence). DNA for the CDR3: TGTGCCAGCCTTAGCGGGAGCTCCTACGAGCAGTACTTC. Its protein is CASLSGSSYEQYF.

The rearrangement links TRBV4-1 to TRBJ2-3; D is possibly TRBD1 (6 bases). The V end was cut by 0 bases, the J end by 7 bases, with 8 bases between. There are 13 residues in the CDR3. Germline CDR1 MGHRA, CDR2 YSYEKL. The CDR3, as DNA: TGCGCCAGCAGCCAAGAGGGGGCAAATACGCAGTATTTT. This encodes CASSQEGANTQYF.

This clone was seen only a few times. The CDR3 DNA reads as TGTGCCAGTAGTATTCAGATGGGCAGGGAGCTGTTTTTT. It is translated as CASSIQMGRELFF. The chain recombines TRBV19 with TRBJ2-2, with D uncertain. The CDR3 length is 13 residues. Germline CDR1 LNHDA, CDR2 SQIVND (reference sequence). V was trimmed by 3 bases and J by 9 bases, leaving 11 bases between them.

The chain couples TRBV9 to TRBJ1-4, with D tentatively TRBD1 (6 bases). The V end lost 0 bases, the J end lost 4 bases, and 10 bases lay between the germline ends. CDR3 size: 15 residues. CDR1 and CDR2 from the germline V gene are SGDLS and YYNGEE. The CDR3, as DNA: TGTGCCAGCAGCGTAGTGGGGGCGAGTAATGAAAAACTGTTTTTT. As protein: CASSVVGASNEKLFF.

J is TRBJ1-2 and V is TRBV19, with D hard to call. The CDR3 extends over 15 amino acids. Per germline, CDR1 LNHDA and CDR2 SQIVND (reference sequence). Trimming removed 3 bases from V and 1 base from J, with 12 bases in between. The CDR3 coding sequence is TGTGCCAGTAGTATTACCGGGTTCCGTAACTATGGCTACACCTTC. Residues: CASSITGFRNYGYTF.